This T cell receptor beta chain came from a study of blood T cells in healthy people across ages. Primers used in a second PCR of roughly 7 to 12 cycles were a sample-barcoded 5' primer and a J-beta primer mix. Using its own MiXCR run on the 5' RACE reads, TCRdb lists one record per CDR3 protein. The repertoire holds 800,000 to 950,000 distinct CDR3 sequences, with about 28% as singletons. There were at least 5 micrograms of total RNA extracted from every sample. This clonotype was seen ten or more times. The sample was also linked to a second study, of T cells of mothers and their children. From that study: The effect of thymic selection on TCR recombination output is similar between related and unrelated pairs.

Material: blood. This clonotype originated in a woman aged 40 to 50 in good health.

CDR3 residues: CASSGDKAVNEQFF. Here the CDR3 DNA reads TGTGCCAGCAGCGGGGACAAAGCAGTCAATGAGCAGTTCTTC. V gene TRBV7-3 combines with J gene TRBJ2-1; TRBD1 is a possible D gene (6 bases). CDR3 length equals 14 residues. Germline CDR1 is SGHTA and CDR2 is FQGTGA. V dropped 5 bases and J dropped 6 bases, with 14 bases sitting between them. The entire variable domain, with the rest obtained from reference TRBV7-3 and TRBJ2-1, is as follows: GAGVSQTPSNKVTEKGKYVELRCDPISGHTALYWYRQSLGQGPEFLIYFQGTGAADDSGLPNDRFFAVRPEGSVSTLKIQRTERGDSAVYLCASSGDKAVNEQFFGPGTRLTVL.